The 20 T cell receptor beta chains listed next were all sequenced from one sample in a study of blood T cell repertoires in COVID-19. The table came from immunoSEQ multiplex PCR; TCRdb's copy has only in-frame clones and leaves some out. The sample records 35,000 to 40,000 clones, 90% being singletons. Sequenced: peripheral blood. The source of these receptors is a man aged 55 to 70 with active or convalescent COVID-19.

The chain combines TRBV14 with TRBJ1-1; no clear D gene. V gave up 4 bases and J gave up 7 bases, with 13 bases separating them. Looked up from germline, CDR1 is SGHDN and CDR2 is FVKESK. This CDR3 region has 13 residues. CDR3 DNA sequence: TGTGCCAGCAGCCCCCTCGGAGAGTATGAAGCTTTCTTT. Translated: CASSPLGEYEAFF.

The chain recombines TRBV2 with TRBJ1-5; D is ambiguous. Germline V gene sequence: CDR1 SNHLY, CDR2 FYNNEI. V was shortened by 6 bases and J by 0 bases, with 27 bases between the two germline ends. The CDR3 covers 20 residues. The CDR3 bases are TGTGCCAGCAGCGGTACCTTCTTTCTGGGAGACCTGTATAGCAATCAGCCCCAGCATTTT. Protein: CASSGTFFLGDLYSNQPQHF.

This sequence joins TRBV18 and TRBJ2-7; maybe TRBD1 (7 bases). With 3 bases removed from V and 7 bases from J, the gap between germline ends came to 13 bases. Looked up from germline, CDR1 is KGHSH and CDR2 is LQKENI. The CDR3 totals 13 residues. The CDR3 reads CASSPAGGKEQYF. CDR3 DNA sequence: TGTGCCAGCTCACCTGCAGGGGGGAAGGAGCAGTACTTC.

The J gene is TRBJ2-7, the V gene TRBV19, with D maybe TRBD2 (6 bases). V was trimmed by 5 bases and J by 5 bases, leaving 19 bases between them. This CDR3 has 15 amino acids. Germline values: CDR1 LNHDA, CDR2 SQIVND (reference sequence). CDR3 region: CASSLSTGGLNEQYF. The CDR3 coding sequence is TGTGCCAGTAGTCTATCAACCGGGGGTCTAAACGAGCAGTACTTC. The whole variable domain, remainder taken from reference TRBV19 and TRBJ2-7, is DGGITQSPKYLFRKEGQNVTLSCEQNLNHDAMYWYRQDPGQGLRLIYYSQIVNDFQKGDIAEGYSVSREKKESFPLTVTSAQKNPTAFYLCASSLSTGGLNEQYFGPGTRLTVT.

This sequence joins TRBV6-5 and TRBJ2-1; 8 bases map to TRBD1. The germline V gene has CDR1 MNHEY and CDR2 SVGAGI. V gave up 2 bases and J gave up 7 bases; unmatched junction bases: 10. CDR3 length: 16 amino acids. DNA for the CDR3: TGTGCCAGCAGTTACCGGGGACAGGCGTCTGGGAATGAGCAGTTCTTC. It encodes CASSYRGQASGNEQFF.

Comment on this clone: Sequence at one end of the junction differs from germline and may be a read error. The CDR3 loop reads CASSRPGGSSNEQYF. In DNA form, the CDR3 reads TGCGCCAGCAGCCGTCCCGGCGGGAGCTCCAACGAGCAGTACTTC. J is TRBJ2-7 and V is TRBV4-1, with 7 bases matching TRBD2. CDR1 MGHRA and CDR2 YSYEKL come from the germline V gene. The CDR3 contains 15 residues.

CDR3 in amino acids: CASSHSGEQYF. Written as DNA, the CDR3 is TGTGCCAGCTCACATAGCGGGGAGCAGTACTTC. J is TRBJ2-7 and V is TRBV18, with 7 bases lining up with TRBD2. Germline loops: CDR1 KGHSH, CDR2 LQKENI. With 4 bases clipped from V and 7 bases from J, the junction kept 1 base outside the gene matches. This CDR3 contains 11 residues.

The chain recombines TRBV2 with TRBJ1-4; 9 bases agree with TRBD1. Germline CDR1 SNHLY, CDR2 FYNNEI. Trimming took 6 bases from V and 5 from J; bases not matched to a gene: 10. The CDR3 consists of 16 residues. The CDR3 sequence is CASSPGPGTGNEKLFF. The CDR3 DNA reads TGTGCCAGCAGCCCCGGTCCCGGGACAGGGAATGAAAAACTGTTTTTT.

The chain is built from TRBV6-5 and TRBJ1-4; D is ambiguous. This CDR3 contains 15 residues. V shed 5 bases and J shed 0 bases, with 10 bases lying between them. Germline CDR1 is MNHEY and CDR2 is SVGAGI. CDR3 nucleotides: TGTGCCAGCAGTACCAGCGGCGCAACTAATGAAAAACTGTTTTTT. Its translation: CASSTSGATNEKLFF.

This clone appeared a single time. The chain couples TRBV5-1 to TRBJ2-7, with D perhaps TRBD2 (5 bases). CDR3 length: 16 residues. CDR1 SGHRS and CDR2 YFSETQ come from the germline V gene. V lost 1 base, J lost 3 bases, and 17 bases lay in between. The CDR3 nucleotides read TGCGCCAGCAGCTTGTCCCCCCGGGGTGGCCTCTACGAGCAGTACTTC. Translation: CASSLSPRGGLYEQYF.

V gene TRBV9 combines with J gene TRBJ1-6, with 9 bases matching TRBD1. Germline V gene sequence: CDR1 SGDLS, CDR2 YYNGEE. V was pared by 4 bases and J by 7 bases, with 9 bases of the junction left unmatched. This CDR3 spans 16 amino acids. CDR3 amino acids: CASSTLPGQGNSPLHF. In DNA, the CDR3 is TGTGCCAGCAGCACTCTACCGGGACAGGGCAATTCACCCCTCCACTTT.

This chain joins TRBV4-3 and TRBJ2-7; 9 nucleotides align to TRBD1. CDR3 length equals 15 residues. Per the germline V gene, CDR1 is LGHNA and CDR2 is YSLEER. Trimming cost V 5 bases and J 4 bases; bases outside gene matches: 9. The CDR3 spells CASSLLQGAIYEQYF. CDR3 DNA: TGCGCCAGCAGCTTACTACAGGGGGCGATTTACGAGCAGTACTTC.

The genes are TRBV3-1 (or the pseudogene TRBV3-2) and TRBJ2-7; 7 bases map to TRBD2. This CDR3 spans 13 amino acids. V lost 4 bases and J lost 5; bases outside the gene matches: 5. Germline values: CDR1 LGHDT, CDR2 YNNKEL (reference sequence). The CDR3 is CASSPQGGDEQYF. CDR3 coding DNA: TGTGCCAGCAGCCCCCAGGGAGGGGACGAGCAGTACTTC.

The V call is TRBV18, the J call TRBJ1-2, with D uncertain. CDR3 length equals 13 residues. The V end was cut by 3 bases, the J end by 2 bases, with 7 bases between. CDR1 and CDR2 from the germline V gene are KGHSH and LQKENI. CDR3 DNA: TGTGCCAGCTCACCGGCGGGGAACTATGGCTACACCTTC. Translation gives CASSPAGNYGYTF. The complete variable domain, with remaining parts taken from reference TRBV18 and TRBJ1-2, reads NAGVMQNPRHLVRRRGQEARLRCSPMKGHSHVYWYRQLPEEGLKFMVYLQKENIIDESGMPKERFSAEFPKEGPSILRIQQVVRGDSAAYFCASSPAGNYGYTFGSGTRLTVV.

The chain joins TRBV19 to TRBJ2-2, with 14 bases lining up with TRBD2. CDR1 and CDR2 (germline): LNHDA, SQIVND (reference sequence). Trimming removed 6 bases from V and 6 bases from J; junction bases left unmatched: 15. The CDR3 loop spans 19 amino acids. The CDR3 here is CASSSRGSWGLAGAGELFF. The CDR3 coding sequence is TGTGCCAGTAGCTCCAGGGGGTCGTGGGGACTAGCGGGAGCCGGGGAGCTGTTTTTT.

The chain joins TRBV5-1 to TRBJ2-7, with TRBD2 matching over 11 bases. The germline gives CDR1 SGHRS, CDR2 YFSETQ. J was trimmed by 2 bases and V by 4 bases; bases with no gene match: 5. The CDR3 contains 15 residues. This CDR3 is CASSPQTSGTYEQYF. In DNA, the CDR3 is TGCGCCAGCAGCCCGCAGACTAGCGGGACCTACGAGCAGTACTTC.

This rearrangement joins TRBV10-3 to TRBJ1-2, with D tentatively TRBD1 (6 bases). Germline V gene sequence: CDR1 ENHRY, CDR2 SYGVKD. There are 13 residues in the CDR3. V lost 9 bases to trimming and J lost 4 bases, with 15 bases between them. DNA for the CDR3: TGTGCCATAACTCTAGGGGGAAGCTATGGCTACACCTTC. It specifies CAITLGGSYGYTF.

The chain uses TRBV28 and TRBJ2-3; weak D call: TRBD2 (5 bases). The CDR3 has 16 residues. Deletions cut 1 base from V and 0 bases from J, with 11 bases between. In germline, CDR1 is MDHEN, CDR2 SYDVKM. The CDR3 bases are TGTGCCAGCAGTTTATTGGGTAGCGCTAGCACAGATACGCAGTATTTT. Amino acid sequence: CASSLLGSASTDTQYF.

This clone was detected a few times. This sequence joins TRBV7-9 and TRBJ2-7, with TRBD2 identical over 8 bases. The trim removed 7 bases at V and 3 bases at J, leaving 11 bases unmatched. This CDR3 has 15 amino acids. Germline V lookup: CDR1 SEHNR, CDR2 FQNEAQ (reference sequence). The CDR3 loop reads CASTESGAGGYEQYF. The CDR3 DNA reads as TGTGCCAGCACCGAATCCGGGGCGGGAGGCTACGAGCAGTACTTC.

The chain recombines TRBV7-9 with TRBJ2-3; TRBD2 matches 13 bases. There are 16 residues in the CDR3. In germline, CDR1 is SEHNR, CDR2 FQNEAQ (reference sequence). The V and J ends lost 5 bases and 5 bases, in that order; junction bases with no gene match: 7. The CDR3 coding sequence is TGTGCCAGCAGCGGAGGACTAGCGGGAGCAGGAGATACGCAGTATTTT. Its translation is CASSGGLAGAGDTQYF.